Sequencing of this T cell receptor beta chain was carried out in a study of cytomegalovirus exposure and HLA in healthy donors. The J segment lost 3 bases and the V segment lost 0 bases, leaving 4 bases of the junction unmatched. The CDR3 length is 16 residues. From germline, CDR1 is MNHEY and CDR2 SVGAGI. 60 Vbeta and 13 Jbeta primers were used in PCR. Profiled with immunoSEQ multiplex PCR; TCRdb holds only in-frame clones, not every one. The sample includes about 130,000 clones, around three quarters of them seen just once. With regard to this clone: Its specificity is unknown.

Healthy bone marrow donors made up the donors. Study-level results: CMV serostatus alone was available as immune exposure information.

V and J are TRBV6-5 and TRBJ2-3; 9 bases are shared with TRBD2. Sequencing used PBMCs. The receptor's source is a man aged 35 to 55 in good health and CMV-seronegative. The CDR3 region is CASSYSWAGGTDTQYF. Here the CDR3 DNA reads TGTGCCAGCAGTTACTCCTGGGCGGGAGGGACAGATACGCAGTATTTT.